These 32 T cell receptor beta chains were all obtained from the same sample, sequenced in a study of blood T cell repertoires in COVID-19. TCRdb keeps only in-frame clones here, not all; method: immunoSEQ multiplex PCR. The sample shows 150,000 to 200,000 clones, roughly 93% of them seen only once. The material sequenced was peripheral blood. The receptors derive from a woman aged 50 to 60 with acute or convalescent COVID-19.

This chain connects TRBV19 to TRBJ1-2; D ambiguous. The germline V gene encodes CDR1 LNHDA and CDR2 SQIVND (reference sequence). This CDR3 is built from 14 residues. V lost 7 bases and J 4 bases, leaving 16 bases between the germline ends. The CDR3 coding sequence is TGTGCCAGTACCCGAGGGTGGGAGGGCTATGGCTACACCTTC. Encoded protein: CASTRGWEGYGYTF.

This chain links TRBV3-1 (or the pseudogene TRBV3-2) with TRBJ1-3, with a possible D match to TRBD1 (6 bases). The CDR3 has 15 amino acids. V was clipped by 3 bases and J by 2 bases, with 11 bases between them. Per the germline V gene, CDR1 is LGHDT and CDR2 is YNNKEL (reference sequence). The CDR3 DNA follows: TGTGCCAGCAGCCAGGGGGCGATGGCTGGAAACACCATATATTTT. Translated, it gives CASSQGAMAGNTIYF.

The chain links TRBV7-8 to TRBJ2-7; D is unresolved. Trimming pared 1 base from V and 0 bases from J, leaving 22 bases between. Per the germline V gene, CDR1 is SGHVS and CDR2 is FQNEAQ. The CDR3 has 19 residues. CDR3 sequence reads: CASSLDSLPQVISSYEQYF. The CDR3 coding sequence is TGTGCCAGCAGCTTAGATTCCCTCCCCCAAGTAATCAGCTCCTACGAGCAGTACTTC.

This chain connects TRBV5-6 to TRBJ1-1; weak D call: TRBD1 (5 bases). With 3 bases removed from V and 4 bases from J, the gap between germline ends came to 16 bases. The CDR3 is made up of 15 amino acids. Germline CDR1 is SGHDT and CDR2 is YYEEEE. The CDR3 loop is CASSSPPTVVTEAFF. In DNA, the CDR3 is TGTGCCAGCAGCTCCCCCCCGACAGTCGTCACTGAAGCTTTCTTT.

The DNA for the CDR3 is TGTGCCAGCAGTTTCCTACGAGGGGACAGGAGGGACACTGAAGCTTTCTTT. This sequence encodes CASSFLRGDRRDTEAFF. The rearrangement joins TRBV28 to TRBJ1-1; 8 bases agree with TRBD1. Germline loops: CDR1 MDHEN, CDR2 SYDVKM. The CDR3 contains 17 residues. The V segment lost 3 bases and the J segment 3 bases; nucleotides outside the gene matches: 12.

The chain uses TRBV7-2 and TRBJ2-2, with 7 bases lining up with TRBD1. This CDR3 is built from 17 residues. Germline V gene data show CDR1 as SGHTA and CDR2 as FQGNSA. V was clipped by 5 bases and J by 0 bases; unmatched bases: 9. This CDR3 is CASSPMDRLANTGELFF. The CDR3 DNA reads as TGTGCCAGCAGCCCTATGGACAGGCTCGCGAACACCGGGGAGCTGTTTTTT.

The chain combines TRBV10-3 with TRBJ1-1; 9 bases agree with TRBD1. This CDR3 region has 14 residues. The junction had 6 bases not matched to a gene; V was cut back by 6 bases and J by 4 bases. Germline V gene sequence: CDR1 ENHRY, CDR2 SYGVKD. In DNA, the CDR3 is TGTGCCATCAGGGGACAGGGTATTGGCACTGAAGCTTTCTTT. Amino acids: CAIRGQGIGTEAFF.

The CDR3 DNA reads as TGTGCCACCAGCAGAGGGGGAGGGGAGCAGACTGAAGCTTTCTTT. Translation gives CATSRGGGEQTEAFF. The rearrangement links TRBV15 to TRBJ1-1; possibly TRBD1 for D (5 bases). This CDR3 has 15 residues. Deletions cut 1 base from V and 5 bases from J, with 14 bases between. In germline, CDR1 is LNHNV, CDR2 YYDKDF (reference sequence).

This chain connects TRBV7-9 to TRBJ2-5; D may be TRBD2 (6 bases). Germline V gene sequence: CDR1 SEHNR, CDR2 FQNEAQ (reference sequence). Trimming shortened V by 8 bases and J by 8 bases, and 24 bases separated the two germline ends. The length of the CDR3 is 15 residues. The CDR3: CASGGNSRQARTQYF. CDR3 DNA sequence: TGTGCCAGCGGAGGGAATTCGCGGCAGGCCAGAACCCAGTACTTC. Based on the CDR3 plus reference TRBV7-9 and TRBJ2-5, the full variable domain is DTGVSQNPRHKITKRGQNVTFRCDPISEHNRLYWYRQTLGQGPEFLTYFQNEAQLEKSRLLSDRFSAERPKGSFSTLEIQRTEQGDSAMYLCASGGNSRQARTQYFGPGTRLLVL.

The chain joins TRBV6-2 or TRBV6-3 to TRBJ2-5; 7 bases align to TRBD2. Looked up from germline, CDR1 is MNHEY and CDR2 is SVGEGT. CDR3 length: 15 residues. Unmatched junction bases numbered 10, after V lost 6 bases and J lost 3 bases. The CDR3 region is CASSPTREGKETQYF. For the CDR3, the DNA is TGTGCCAGCAGCCCTACAAGGGAGGGAAAAGAGACCCAGTACTTC.

The V gene is TRBV19, the J gene TRBJ2-1; no clear D. Per the germline V gene, CDR1 is LNHDA and CDR2 is SQIVND (reference sequence). The CDR3 length is 17 residues. V was clipped by 5 bases and J by 0 bases, with 17 bases between them. For the CDR3, the DNA is TGTGCCAGTAGTCCACGCCACCTACCGAGCTCCTACAATGAGCAGTTCTTC. Translated: CASSPRHLPSSYNEQFF.

The CDR3 coding sequence is TGTGCCAGCAGCCCCACGGGCGCGGGGGCCTACGAGCAGTACTTC. Protein sequence: CASSPTGAGAYEQYF. The chain carries TRBV3-1 (or the pseudogene TRBV3-2) and TRBJ2-7, with 7 bases aligning to TRBD2. V lost 4 bases and J lost 2; bases outside the gene matches: 8. This CDR3 is built from 15 residues. Germline-derived CDR1 and CDR2 are LGHDT and YNNKEL (reference sequence).

J is TRBJ1-5 and V is TRBV6-5, with 10 bases aligning to TRBD1. This CDR3 has 16 amino acids. From germline, CDR1 is MNHEY and CDR2 SVGAGI. Trimming at V came to 4 bases and at J to 6 bases, leaving 9 bases not matched to a gene. In nucleotides, the CDR3 is TGTGCCAGCAGTTTTCCCGGGACAGGGGAAGGTCAGCCCCAGCATTTT. Translation gives CASSFPGTGEGQPQHF.

The gene calls are TRBV24-1 and TRBJ1-2; D not resolved. Germline lookup yields CDR1 KGHDR and CDR2 SFDVKD. Trimming stripped 3 bases from V and 5 bases from J, with 12 bases between. The CDR3 consists of 14 residues. In DNA, the CDR3 is TGTGCCACCAGTGATGGTGGGAGTCTTTATGGCTACACCTTC. This sequence encodes CATSDGGSLYGYTF.

The genes are TRBV25-1 and TRBJ2-2; 7 bases align to TRBD1. The V gene end was trimmed by 7 bases and the J gene end by 7 bases; junction bases not matched to a gene: 6. CDR3 length: 13 amino acids. From germline, CDR1 is MGHDK and CDR2 SYGVNS. The CDR3 here is CASTTGAGGELFF. The CDR3 DNA reads as TGTGCCAGCACCACAGGGGCGGGCGGGGAGCTGTTTTTT.

This clone was found once. This chain joins TRBV11-2 and TRBJ1-4; 7 bases are a match to TRBD1. The germline gives CDR1 SGHAT, CDR2 FQNNGV. The CDR3 length is 15 residues. The V and J ends lost 4 bases and 7 bases, in that order; junction bases with no gene match: 9. The CDR3 is CASSSRTGRGEKLFF. CDR3 bases: TGTGCCAGCAGCTCGAGGACAGGTCGGGGTGAAAAACTGTTTTTT.

This rearrangement joins TRBV19 to TRBJ2-2; 8 bases are shared with TRBD1. CDR3 length equals 15 residues. Germline V gene lookup returns CDR1 LNHDA and CDR2 SQIVND (reference sequence). The junction had 7 bases not matched to a gene; V was cut back by 5 bases and J by 5 bases. The CDR3, as DNA: TGTGCCAGTAGTCTTAGACAGGGGAAGACCGGGGAGCTGTTTTTT. It is translated as CASSLRQGKTGELFF.

This chain links TRBV30 with TRBJ1-2; no clear D. The CDR3 loop spans 15 amino acids. Trimming pared 0 bases from V and 4 bases from J, leaving 15 bases between. Germline values: CDR1 GTSNPN, CDR2 SVGIG (reference sequence). The DNA of the CDR3 is TGTGCCTGGAGTGTAGACTCGCGAAGCCCCTATGGCTACACCTTC. Its protein product is CAWSVDSRSPYGYTF. The complete variable domain, with remaining parts taken from reference TRBV30 and TRBJ1-2, reads SQTIHQWPATLVQPVGSPLSLECTVEGTSNPNLYWYRQAAGRGLQLLFYSVGIGQISSEVPQNLSASRPQDRQFILSSKKLLLSDSGFYLCAWSVDSRSPYGYTFGSGTRLTVV.

The chain has TRBV30 and TRBJ1-1; D is perhaps TRBD1 (6 bases). The V gene's germline CDR1 is GTSNPN and CDR2 SVGIG (reference sequence). CDR3 length equals 14 residues. V was shortened by 1 base and J by 1 base, with 10 bases between the two germline ends. CDR3 region: CAWSDDRPNTEAFF. For the CDR3, the DNA is TGTGCCTGGAGTGACGACAGGCCGAACACTGAAGCTTTCTTT.

J is TRBJ1-4 and V is TRBV12-5, with TRBD1 as a possible D gene (6 bases). Looked up from germline, CDR1 is LGHNT and CDR2 is FRNRAP. The germline V and J ends were trimmed by 1 base and 4 bases, with 7 bases remaining between them. This CDR3 has 14 amino acids. DNA for the CDR3: TGTGCTAGTGGTTTGGCGGGACATAATGAAAAACTGTTTTTT. It is translated as CASGLAGHNEKLFF.

The V call is TRBV9, the J call TRBJ1-1; no firm D call. The CDR3 has 15 residues. Trimming removed 3 bases from V and 0 bases from J, with 12 bases in between. Germline V gene lookup returns CDR1 SGDLS and CDR2 YYNGEE. CDR3 region: CASSGGSLLNTEAFF. CDR3 in DNA: TGTGCCAGCAGCGGCGGTTCCCTCTTGAACACTGAAGCTTTCTTT.

The chain uses TRBV7-6 and TRBJ1-5, with 9 nucleotides matching TRBD1. The trim removed 3 bases at V and 6 bases at J, leaving 6 bases unmatched. CDR1 and CDR2 from the germline V gene are SGHVS and FNYEAQ. The length of the CDR3 is 15 residues. As DNA, the CDR3 is TGTGCCAGCAGCTTGGGACAGGGTGGGAGTCAGCCCCAGCATTTT. Its protein product is CASSLGQGGSQPQHF.

This clone was counted between two and nine times. This rearrangement joins TRBV9 to TRBJ1-3; D not certain. Trimming shortened V by 0 bases and J by 3 bases, and 4 bases separated the two germline ends. The CDR3 loop spans 13 amino acids. From germline, CDR1 is SGDLS and CDR2 YYNGEE. The CDR3 here is CASSVDYGNTIYF. As DNA, the CDR3 is TGTGCCAGCAGCGTAGATTATGGAAACACCATATATTTT.

The J gene is TRBJ2-7, the V gene TRBV19, with TRBD2 identical over 9 bases. Germline lookup yields CDR1 LNHDA and CDR2 SQIVND (reference sequence). This CDR3 has 16 amino acids. V lost 5 bases to trimming and J lost 4 bases; unmatched junction nucleotides: 12. Here the CDR3 reads CASSRSYDAGGYEQYF. CDR3 DNA sequence: TGTGCCAGTAGTCGGTCTTATGACGCGGGAGGGTACGAGCAGTACTTC. The entire variable domain, with the rest obtained from reference TRBV19 and TRBJ2-7, is as follows: DGGITQSPKYLFRKEGQNVTLSCEQNLNHDAMYWYRQDPGQGLRLIYYSQIVNDFQKGDIAEGYSVSREKKESFPLTVTSAQKNPTAFYLCASSRSYDAGGYEQYFGPGTRLTVT.

This chain links TRBV7-9 with TRBJ1-1; the D gene is possibly TRBD1 (6 bases). Germline CDR1 is SEHNR and CDR2 is FQNEAQ (reference sequence). Trimming left V 5 bases short and J 5 bases short, with 15 bases between. The CDR3 is 14 amino acids. The CDR3 DNA reads TGTGCCAGCAGCCCCAGGGGAGATAGAACTGAAGCTTTCTTT. This codes for CASSPRGDRTEAFF. The variable domain in full, completed from reference TRBV7-9 and TRBJ1-1, reads DTGVSQNPRHKITKRGQNVTFRCDPISEHNRLYWYRQTLGQGPEFLTYFQNEAQLEKSRLLSDRFSAERPKGSFSTLEIQRTEQGDSAMYLCASSPRGDRTEAFFGQGTRLTVV.

The J gene is TRBJ2-4, the V gene TRBV30; D is possibly TRBD2 (6 bases). Germline assignment: CDR1 GTSNPN and CDR2 SVGIG (reference sequence). Trimming shortened V by 3 bases and J by 1 base, and 13 bases separated the two germline ends. This CDR3 contains 15 residues. The CDR3 loop is CAWRAGGAAKNIQYF. For the CDR3, the DNA is TGTGCCTGGAGGGCAGGAGGGGCGGCCAAAAACATTCAGTACTTC.

V usage is TRBV7-9 and J usage is TRBJ2-5, with TRBD1 identical over 8 bases. The CDR3 consists of 16 residues. The V gene end was trimmed by 2 bases and the J gene end by 1 base; junction bases not matched to a gene: 6. From germline, CDR1 is SEHNR and CDR2 FQNEAQ (reference sequence). The CDR3 coding sequence is TGTGCCAGCAGCTTAACGGCAGGGGGCCGCCAAGAGACCCAGTACTTC. Translated: CASSLTAGGRQETQYF.

This clone was seen a single time. The chain joins TRBV30 to TRBJ1-1, with D possibly TRBD1 on 6 matching bases. This CDR3 comprises 15 residues. Per the germline V gene, CDR1 is GTSNPN and CDR2 is SVGIG (reference sequence). The V gene lost 0 bases and the J gene lost 3 bases, with 14 bases spanning the gap. CDR3 nucleotide sequence: TGTGCCTGGAGTGTAGCCCTTGAGGGGGACACTGAAGCTTTCTTT. Protein: CAWSVALEGDTEAFF.

The V call is TRBV7-9, the J call TRBJ1-6; maybe TRBD1 (6 bases). The CDR3 totals 16 residues. Per the germline V gene, CDR1 is SEHNR and CDR2 is FQNEAQ (reference sequence). Between the trimmed V and J ends, which lost 5 bases and 7 bases, there was a span of 18 bases. The CDR3 sequence: CASSNRQELPNSPLHF. As DNA, the CDR3 is TGTGCCAGCAGCAATCGACAGGAACTACCCAATTCACCCCTCCACTTT.

The genes are TRBV3-1 (or the pseudogene TRBV3-2) and TRBJ1-1, with 7 bases fitting TRBD1. V was clipped by 7 bases and J by 1 base; unmatched bases: 3. CDR3 length equals 13 residues. Germline V gene data show CDR1 as LGHDT and CDR2 as YNNKEL (reference sequence). Here the CDR3 DNA reads TGTGCCAGCAACCGACAGGGGAACACTGAAGCTTTCTTT. Protein sequence: CASNRQGNTEAFF.

CDR3 amino acids: CASFGDRAIDYGYTF. The CDR3 nucleotides read TGTGCCAGCTTTGGGGACAGGGCTATAGACTATGGCTACACCTTC. The chain recombines TRBV6-4 with TRBJ1-2; TRBD1 agrees at 9 bases. The V gene's germline CDR1 is MRHNA and CDR2 SNTAGT. After removal of 8 bases from V and 3 bases from J, the junction contained 10 bases not matched to a gene. This CDR3 spans 15 amino acids.

This chain connects TRBV5-1 to TRBJ2-7; TRBD2 might be the D (5 bases). From germline, CDR1 is SGHRS and CDR2 YFSETQ. The CDR3 is 15 residues long. Trimming shortened V by 4 bases and J by 3 bases, and 17 bases separated the two germline ends. Here the CDR3 reads CASSPSREPNYEQYF. In DNA form, the CDR3 reads TGCGCCAGCAGCCCCTCCCGGGAACCCAACTACGAGCAGTACTTC.